Below are 2 T cell receptor beta chains sequenced from a single sample in a study of blood T cell repertoires in COVID-19. Sequencing was performed with immunoSEQ multiplex PCR; in TCRdb, only in-frame clones are kept and a portion is missing. This sample has roughly 200,000 clones; 84% occur once, and the top ten carry about 13%. Sequencing was done on a sample of peripheral blood. The receptor set was obtained from a human donor in a cohort sampled during active COVID-19.

The chain recombines TRBV4-1 with TRBJ2-7; D is perhaps TRBD1 (5 bases). Trimming took off 1 base at V and 9 bases at J, with 16 bases between the two ends. The CDR3 is 14 amino acids. From germline, CDR1 is MGHRA and CDR2 YSYEKL. The CDR3 spells CASSQVRRAAGQYF. CDR3 sequence (DNA): TGCGCCAGCAGCCAAGTTCGCAGGGCTGCTGGGCAGTACTTC.

CDR3 in amino acids: CSASLSPGYEQYF. CDR3 bases: TGCAGTGCTAGTCTTTCCCCGGGCTACGAGCAGTACTTC. The chain joins TRBV20-1 to TRBJ2-7; D not certain. Germline-derived CDR1 and CDR2 are DFQATT and SNEGSKA (reference sequence). The V and J ends lost 3 bases and 3 bases respectively, with 12 bases between them. CDR3 length: 13 residues.